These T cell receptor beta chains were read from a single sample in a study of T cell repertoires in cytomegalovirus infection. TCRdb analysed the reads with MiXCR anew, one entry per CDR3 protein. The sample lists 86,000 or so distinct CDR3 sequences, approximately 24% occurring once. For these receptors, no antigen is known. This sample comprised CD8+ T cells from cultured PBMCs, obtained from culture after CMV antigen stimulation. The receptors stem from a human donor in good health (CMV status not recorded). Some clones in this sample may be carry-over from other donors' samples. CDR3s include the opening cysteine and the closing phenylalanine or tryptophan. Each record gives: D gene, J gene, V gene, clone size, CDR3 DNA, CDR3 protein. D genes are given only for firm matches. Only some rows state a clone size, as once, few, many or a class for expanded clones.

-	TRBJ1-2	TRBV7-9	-	TGTGCCAGCACGGGGGCACAACGGAATGGCTACACCTTC	CASTGAQRNGYTF
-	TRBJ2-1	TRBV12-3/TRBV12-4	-	TGTGCCAGCAGCCCGATGCGGAATGAGCAGTTCTTC	CASSPMRNEQFF
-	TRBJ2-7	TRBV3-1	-	TGTGCCAGCAGCCAATTGACAGCCTACGAGCAGTACTTC	CASSQLTAYEQYF
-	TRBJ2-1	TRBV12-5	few	TGTGCTAGTGGTTTGATCGGCGATGAGCAGTTCTTC	CASGLIGDEQFF
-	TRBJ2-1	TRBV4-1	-	TGCGCCAGCAGCCAAGATCCCGGCACCAGCTCCTACAATGAGCAGTTCTTC	CASSQDPGTSSYNEQFF
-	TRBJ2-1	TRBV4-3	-	TGCGCCAGCAGCCAGGACCCTCCTCCGGGCGTTGGTGAGCAGTTCTTC	CASSQDPPPGVGEQFF
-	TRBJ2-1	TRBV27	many	TGTGCCAGCAGTCCCACTATACTAGTCCATGAGCAGTTCTTC	CASSPTILVHEQFF
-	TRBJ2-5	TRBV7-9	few	TGTGCCAGCAGCTTAGGGAAATCACCAAGAGAGCCCCAGTACTTC	CASSLGKSPREPQYF
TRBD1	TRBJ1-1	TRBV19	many	TGTGCCAGTAGTATGAGGGGGCACACTGAAGCTTTCTTT	CASSMRGHTEAFF
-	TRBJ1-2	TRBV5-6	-	TGTGCCAGCAGCCGGGATACGTCGGACTATGGCTACACCTTC	CASSRDTSDYGYTF
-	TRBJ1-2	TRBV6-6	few	TGTGCCAGCAGTTACTCGTTCCCATTGGGCTACACCTTC	CASSYSFPLGYTF
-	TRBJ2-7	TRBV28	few	TGTGCCAGCAGACCCCCGGGGGCGCCCAACGAGCAGTACTTC	CASRPPGAPNEQYF
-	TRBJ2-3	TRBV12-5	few	TGTGCTAGTGGTTTCCCACGGGTCGATCAAACGGATACGCAGTATTTT	CASGFPRVDQTDTQYF
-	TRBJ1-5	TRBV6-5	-	TGTGCCAGCAGGACCTTTAGGGGCAGGGCCAATCAGCCCCAGCATTTT	CASRTFRGRANQPQHF
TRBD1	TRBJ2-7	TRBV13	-	TGTGCCAGCAGCCCCGGACAGGGGGCGATCTACGAGCAGTACTTC	CASSPGQGAIYEQYF
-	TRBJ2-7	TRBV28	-	TGTGCCAGCACCCCCGTCCGGGGCGAGTCTTCCTACGAGCAGTACTTC	CASTPVRGESSYEQYF
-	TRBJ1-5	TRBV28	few	TGTGCCAGCAGTGTCCCGATGGGGGGGCAGCCCCAGCATTTT	CASSVPMGGQPQHF
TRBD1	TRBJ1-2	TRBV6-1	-	TGTGCCAGCAGTGAAGAGGACAGGTCTATCTATGGCTACACCTTC	CASSEEDRSIYGYTF
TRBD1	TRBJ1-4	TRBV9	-	TGTGCCAGCAGCACAACCGACAGGGTGCAAGAAAAACTGTTTTTT	CASSTTDRVQEKLFF
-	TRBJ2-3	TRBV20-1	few	TGCAGTGCTAGAGATTTCGCGGGTACTAGCACAGATACGCAGTATTTT	CSARDFAGTSTDTQYF
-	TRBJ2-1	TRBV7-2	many	TGTGCCAGCAGCTTCAGGGGACCTTCCTACAATGAGCAGTTCTTC	CASSFRGPSYNEQFF
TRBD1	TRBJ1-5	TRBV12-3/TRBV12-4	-	TGTGCCAGCAGAGTACAGGGGAGCAATCAGCCCCAGCATTTT	CASRVQGSNQPQHF
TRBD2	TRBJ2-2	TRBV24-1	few	TGTGCCACCAGTGAGGGACTAGCGGGAGTGCGTTCCACCGGGGAGCTGTTTTTT	CATSEGLAGVRSTGELFF
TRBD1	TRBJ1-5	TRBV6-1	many	TGTGCCAGCAGTGGTCTCCGGGACAGTTACTTTAGCAATCAGCCCCAGCATTTT	CASSGLRDSYFSNQPQHF
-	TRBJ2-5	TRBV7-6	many	TGTGCCAGCAGCTGGGGCGGAACACAAGAGACCCAGTACTTC	CASSWGGTQETQYF
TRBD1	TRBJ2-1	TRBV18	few	TGTGCCAGCTCGGACAGGGCGAAGGACAATGAGCAGTTCTTC	CASSDRAKDNEQFF
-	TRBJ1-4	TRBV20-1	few	TGCAGTGCCGCAGGAACAACTAATGAAAAACTGTTTTTT	CSAAGTTNEKLFF
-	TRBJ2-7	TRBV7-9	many	TGTGCCAGCAGCCCCCCCAGTTACGAGCAGTACTTC	CASSPPSYEQYF
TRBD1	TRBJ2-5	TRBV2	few	TGTGCCAGCAGTGAGGGACAGGGACCGCAAGAGACCCAGTACTTC	CASSEGQGPQETQYF
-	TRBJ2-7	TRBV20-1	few	TGCAGTGCTAGAGTGGCGGGCGAATACTACGAGCAGTACTTC	CSARVAGEYYEQYF
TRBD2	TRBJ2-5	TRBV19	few	TGTGCCAGTAAGGGACTAGCGTTACAAGAGACCCAGTACTTC	CASKGLALQETQYF
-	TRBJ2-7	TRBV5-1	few	TGCGCCAGCAGCTTGGCCCCGGACAGTTCCTACGAGCAGTACTTC	CASSLAPDSSYEQYF
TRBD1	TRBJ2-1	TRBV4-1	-	TGCGCCAGCAGCCAAGGGCAGGACAGGGGGCTGAATGAGCAGTTCTTC	CASSQGQDRGLNEQFF
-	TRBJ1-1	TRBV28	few	TGTGCCAGCACTCCTGTCGGGGGCCTTATGAACACTGAAGCTTTCTTT	CASTPVGGLMNTEAFF
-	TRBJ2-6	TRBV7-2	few	TGTGCCAGCAGTCCTTTCGGCAACTGGGCCAACGTCCTGACTTTC	CASSPFGNWANVLTF
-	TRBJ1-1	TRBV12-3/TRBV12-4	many	TGTGCCAGCAGCCACCCGGGACAGAACACTGAAGCTTTCTTT	CASSHPGQNTEAFF
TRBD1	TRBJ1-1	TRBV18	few	TGTGCCAGCTCATTTCTCCCCCCGGGACAGATGAACACTGAAGCTTTCTTT	CASSFLPPGQMNTEAFF